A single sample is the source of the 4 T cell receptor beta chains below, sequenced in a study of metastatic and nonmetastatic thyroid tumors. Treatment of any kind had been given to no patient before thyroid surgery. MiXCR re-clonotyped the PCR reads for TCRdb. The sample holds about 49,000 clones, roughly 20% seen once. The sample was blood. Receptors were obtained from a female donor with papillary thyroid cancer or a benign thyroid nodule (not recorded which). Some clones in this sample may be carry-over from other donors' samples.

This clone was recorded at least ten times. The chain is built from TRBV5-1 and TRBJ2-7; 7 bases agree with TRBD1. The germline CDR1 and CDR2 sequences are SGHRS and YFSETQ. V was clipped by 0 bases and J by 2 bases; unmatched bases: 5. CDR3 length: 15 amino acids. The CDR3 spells CASSLAPGTAYEQYF. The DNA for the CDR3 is TGCGCCAGCAGCTTGGCCCCCGGGACAGCCTACGAGCAGTACTTC. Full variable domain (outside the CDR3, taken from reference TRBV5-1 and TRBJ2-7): KAGVTQTPRYLIKTRGQQVTLSCSPISGHRSVSWYQQTPGQGLQFLFEYFSETQRNKGNFPGRFSGRQFSNSRSEMNVSTLELGDSALYLCASSLAPGTAYEQYFGPGTRLTVT.

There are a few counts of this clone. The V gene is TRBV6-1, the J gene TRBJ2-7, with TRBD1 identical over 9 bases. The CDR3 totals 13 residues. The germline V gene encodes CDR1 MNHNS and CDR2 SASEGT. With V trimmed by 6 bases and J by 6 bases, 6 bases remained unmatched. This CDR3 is CASSLGQGLEQYF. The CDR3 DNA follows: TGTGCCAGCAGCCTAGGACAGGGGCTCGAGCAGTACTTC.

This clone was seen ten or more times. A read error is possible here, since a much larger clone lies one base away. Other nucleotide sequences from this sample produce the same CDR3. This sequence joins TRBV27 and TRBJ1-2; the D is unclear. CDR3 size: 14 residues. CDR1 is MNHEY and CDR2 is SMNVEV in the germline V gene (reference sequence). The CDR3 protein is CASSLRAGINGYTF. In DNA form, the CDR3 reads TGTGCCAGCAGTTTACGAGCAGGAATTAATGGGTACACCTTC.

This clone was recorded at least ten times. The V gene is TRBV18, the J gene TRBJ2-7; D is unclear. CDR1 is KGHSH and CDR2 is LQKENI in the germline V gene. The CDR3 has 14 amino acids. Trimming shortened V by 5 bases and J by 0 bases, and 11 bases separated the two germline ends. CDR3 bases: TGTGCCAGCTCATTGACACTTAGCTCCTACGAGCAGTACTTC. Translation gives CASSLTLSSYEQYF.